These 24 T cell receptor beta chains were sequenced from one sample in a study of cytomegalovirus exposure and HLA in healthy donors. It was with 60 Vbeta and 13 Jbeta primers that the PCR ran. TCRdb's copy holds only in-frame clones and misses some; the assay was immunoSEQ multiplex PCR. The sample holds 37,000 or so clones, about four fifths seen once. Input material: PBMCs. Every receptor here comes from a woman aged 40 to 50 in good health and CMV-seronegative.

The sample holds a few counts of this clone. The chain is built from TRBV2 and TRBJ1-1, with 12 bases aligning to TRBD1. With 7 bases clipped from V and 11 bases from J, the junction kept 11 bases outside the gene matches. Germline loops: CDR1 SNHLY, CDR2 FYNNEI. This CDR3 is built from 14 residues. Here the CDR3 DNA reads TGTGCCAGCATTTCCGGGACAGGGGGCGGAGGGGCTTTCTTT. As protein: CASISGTGGGGAFF.

CDR3 protein: CASSSGTLSTDTQYF. CDR3 DNA sequence: TGTGCCAGCAGCTCTGGGACACTTAGCACAGATACGCAGTATTTT. This chain uses TRBV7-6 with TRBJ2-3, with D perhaps TRBD1 (6 bases). Looked up from germline, CDR1 is SGHVS and CDR2 is FNYEAQ. V was cut by 4 bases and J by 0 bases, with 11 bases left in between. CDR3 length: 15 residues.

This chain uses TRBV5-1 with TRBJ2-5, with 12 bases lining up with TRBD2. CDR1 is SGHRS and CDR2 is YFSETQ in the germline V gene. With 1 base clipped from V and 2 bases from J, the junction kept 6 bases outside the gene matches. CDR3 length equals 17 residues. The CDR3: CASSLLTSGGVQETQYF. CDR3 nucleotide sequence: TGCGCCAGCAGCTTGTTGACTAGCGGGGGAGTACAAGAGACCCAGTACTTC.

V usage is TRBV5-1 and J usage is TRBJ2-1, with TRBD2 matching 11 bases. CDR3 length equals 17 residues. In germline, CDR1 is SGHRS, CDR2 YFSETQ. Trimming cost V 0 bases and J 4 bases; bases outside gene matches: 6. The CDR3 nucleotides are TGCGCCAGCAGCTTGGTAGCGGGGGGGCAGTTTTACAATGAGCAGTTCTTC. Translation: CASSLVAGGQFYNEQFF.

In its sample, this clone was seen once. The chain links TRBV2 to TRBJ2-5; 8 nucleotides match TRBD2. This CDR3 has 16 residues. The germline V gene encodes CDR1 SNHLY and CDR2 FYNNEI. V trimming: 8 bases; J trimming: 5 bases; junction bases outside the gene matches: 16. The CDR3 DNA reads as TGTGCCAGCGGGACCGGCGGGGGGTTTGGTTGGGAGACCCAGTACTTC. As protein: CASGTGGGFGWETQYF.

This rearrangement joins TRBV27 to TRBJ2-3; no clear D. Deletions cut 0 bases from V and 3 bases from J, with 10 bases between. The CDR3 spans 15 residues. Germline V lookup: CDR1 MNHEY, CDR2 SMNVEV (reference sequence). CDR3 residues: CASSLSGSSTDTQYF. CDR3 nucleotides: TGTGCCAGCAGTTTATCCGGGTCTAGTACAGATACGCAGTATTTT.

The V gene is TRBV27, the J gene TRBJ2-7, with 8 positions matching TRBD2. The V segment lost 4 bases and the J segment 2 bases; nucleotides outside the gene matches: 7. The CDR3 has 15 amino acids. The V gene's germline CDR1 is MNHEY and CDR2 SMNVEV (reference sequence). CDR3 sequence: CASSYRAGGPYEQYF. The CDR3 bases are TGTGCCAGCAGTTATCGCGCGGGGGGACCCTACGAGCAGTACTTC.

There are a few counts of this clone. The chain has TRBV9 and TRBJ2-2; D might be TRBD1 (5 bases). V lost 3 bases and J 1 base, leaving 7 bases between the germline ends. There are 14 residues in the CDR3. Per the germline V gene, CDR1 is SGDLS and CDR2 is YYNGEE. This CDR3 is CASSADRNTGELFF. The CDR3, as DNA: TGTGCCAGCAGCGCCGACAGGAACACCGGGGAGCTGTTTTTT. The complete variable domain, with remaining parts taken from reference TRBV9 and TRBJ2-2, reads DSGVTQTPKHLITATGQRVTLRCSPRSGDLSVYWYQQSLDQGLQFLIQYYNGEERAKGNILERFSAQQFPDLHSELNLSSLELGDSALYFCASSADRNTGELFFGEGSRLTVL.

The chain employs TRBV6-1 and TRBJ1-6; 9 bases match TRBD1. The CDR3 has 15 amino acids. Germline loops: CDR1 MNHNS, CDR2 SASEGT. V was pared by 4 bases and J by 9 bases, with 7 bases of the junction left unmatched. This chain's CDR3 is CASSAQGAGGSPLHF. For the CDR3, the DNA is TGTGCCAGCAGTGCACAGGGGGCGGGGGGTTCACCCCTCCACTTT.

This clone has only one observation. The chain has TRBV5-1 and TRBJ2-3; 9 positions match TRBD2. The CDR3 covers 16 residues. Germline trimming cut 0 bases from V and 3 bases from J; bases unmatched to any gene: 5. CDR1 is SGHRS and CDR2 is YFSETQ in the germline V gene. The CDR3 region is CASSLAEAGGTDTQYF. In DNA form, the CDR3 reads TGCGCCAGCAGCTTGGCCGAAGCGGGGGGTACAGATACGCAGTATTTT.

V and J are TRBV19 and TRBJ1-1; perhaps TRBD1 as D (5 bases). Germline CDR1 reads LNHDA; CDR2 reads SQIVND (reference sequence). V lost 2 bases to trimming and J lost 8 bases, with 9 bases between them. This CDR3 contains 12 residues. The CDR3, as DNA: TGTGCCAGTAGTATACCAGGGAGGGAAGCTTTCTTT. Its translation: CASSIPGREAFF. Using reference TRBV19 and TRBJ1-1 for the parts outside the CDR3, the full variable domain is DGGITQSPKYLFRKEGQNVTLSCEQNLNHDAMYWYRQDPGQGLRLIYYSQIVNDFQKGDIAEGYSVSREKKESFPLTVTSAQKNPTAFYLCASSIPGREAFFGQGTRLTVV.

This clone has only a few counts. V gene TRBV5-4 combines with J gene TRBJ1-6; D is perhaps TRBD1 (5 bases). CDR3 length: 15 residues. From germline, CDR1 is SGHNT and CDR2 YYREEE (reference sequence). The ends were cut back, 2 bases at V and 9 bases at J, with 15 bases in the middle. The CDR3 sequence: CASSLGGGVGSPLHF. In DNA form, the CDR3 reads TGTGCCAGCAGCTTAGGCGGGGGTGTTGGTTCACCCCTCCACTTT.

The chain links TRBV5-6 to TRBJ2-7; the match to TRBD1 covers 9 bases. Germline values: CDR1 SGHDT, CDR2 YYEEEE. This CDR3 has 12 residues. V shed 4 bases, J shed 6 bases, and the junction held 2 bases outside the gene matches. The CDR3 DNA sequence: TGTGCCAGCAGCAGGGACAGGGTCGAGCAGTACTTC. Protein: CASSRDRVEQYF.

The rearrangement uses TRBV7-2 and TRBJ2-7; unclear D gene. V lost 1 base to trimming and J lost 1 base, with 8 bases between them. Germline V gene sequence: CDR1 SGHTA, CDR2 FQGNSA. This CDR3 region has 14 residues. In nucleotides, the CDR3 is TGTGCCAGCAGCTTAGGTGGGCCATCCTACGAGCAGTACTTC. Translating it yields CASSLGGPSYEQYF.

This clone came up once. This chain joins TRBV6-6 and TRBJ2-1; weak D call: TRBD2 (6 bases). Trimming took off 5 bases at V and 5 bases at J, with 19 bases between the two ends. The germline gives CDR1 MNHNY, CDR2 SVGAGI (reference sequence). There are 16 residues in the CDR3. CDR3 residues: CASSHIGTATHNEQFF. The DNA for the CDR3 is TGTGCCAGCAGTCACATCGGGACTGCAACTCACAATGAGCAGTTCTTC.

This clone showed up just once. This chain links TRBV4-1 with TRBJ1-5, with 9 bases aligning to TRBD1. Trimming removed 4 bases from V and 1 base from J; junction bases left unmatched: 5. This CDR3 has 16 amino acids. Germline values: CDR1 MGHRA, CDR2 YSYEKL. This chain's CDR3 is CASSPTGGISNQPQHF. For the CDR3, the DNA is TGCGCCAGCAGCCCAACAGGGGGCATCAGCAATCAGCCCCAGCATTTT.

This clone was seen a single time. J is TRBJ2-3 and V is TRBV4-1; the match to TRBD2 covers 9 bases. Per germline, CDR1 MGHRA and CDR2 YSYEKL. After removal of 2 bases from V and 1 base from J, the junction contained 4 bases not matched to a gene. The CDR3 totals 16 residues. CDR3 protein: CASSQILAGRTDTQYF. In nucleotides, the CDR3 is TGCGCCAGCAGCCAAATCCTAGCGGGGCGCACAGATACGCAGTATTTT.

The chain carries TRBV5-1 and TRBJ2-2, with 11 bases fitting TRBD1. The CDR3 length is 16 residues. The ends lost 0 bases at V and 5 bases at J; junction bases unmatched: 3. Germline V CDR1 and CDR2: SGHRS, YFSETQ. Here the CDR3 DNA reads TGCGCCAGCAGCTTGGCCGGGACAGGGGGTACCGGGGAGCTGTTTTTT. Its protein is CASSLAGTGGTGELFF.

This clone was detected only a few times. The V gene is TRBV7-3, the J gene TRBJ1-2, with 7 positions matching TRBD1. The CDR3 loop spans 15 amino acids. Unmatched junction bases numbered 9, after V lost 3 bases and J lost 5 bases. Germline-derived CDR1 and CDR2 are SGHTA and FQGTGA. The CDR3 sequence is CASSLSRDSSYGYTF. In DNA form, the CDR3 reads TGTGCCAGCAGCTTGTCACGGGACAGCTCTTATGGCTACACCTTC.

J is TRBJ2-7 and V is TRBV5-1; perhaps TRBD1 as D (5 bases). The CDR3 loop spans 14 amino acids. Germline loops: CDR1 SGHRS, CDR2 YFSETQ. The V end lost 2 bases, the J end lost 1 base, and 10 bases lay between the germline ends. In nucleotides, the CDR3 is TGCGCCAGCAGCTTAACAGGATTATCCTACGAGCAGTACTTC. It codes for CASSLTGLSYEQYF.

The genes are TRBV6-6 and TRBJ1-5, with D possibly being TRBD1 (5 bases). CDR3 length: 14 amino acids. The germline V gene encodes CDR1 MNHNY and CDR2 SVGAGI (reference sequence). Trimming removed 2 bases from V and 1 base from J, with 6 bases in between. CDR3 nucleotides: TGTGCCAGCAGTTACGGGGCGAGCAATCAGCCCCAGCATTTT. It specifies CASSYGASNQPQHF.

The chain has TRBV10-3 and TRBJ1-1; the match to TRBD1 covers 10 bases. The CDR3 has 16 residues. Trimming took 4 bases from V and 4 from J; bases not matched to a gene: 9. Per the germline V gene, CDR1 is ENHRY and CDR2 is SYGVKD. The DNA of the CDR3 is TGTGCCATCAGTGCAAGACAGGGGGCTGAAGGCACTGAAGCTTTCTTT. Protein sequence: CAISARQGAEGTEAFF.

The chain has TRBV13 and TRBJ2-1, with 7 nucleotides matching TRBD2. Germline-derived CDR1 and CDR2 are PRHDT and FYEKMQ (reference sequence). This CDR3 has 17 residues. J was trimmed by 8 bases and V by 1 base; bases with no gene match: 14. The CDR3 protein is CASSLDGLGQRAYEQFF. In nucleotides, the CDR3 is TGTGCCAGCAGCTTAGATGGACTAGGGCAAAGGGCATATGAGCAGTTCTTC.

The chain has TRBV20-1 and TRBJ2-7; D ambiguous. The CDR3 contains 11 residues. Germline V gives CDR1 DFQATT, CDR2 SNEGSKA (reference sequence). The germline V and J ends were trimmed by 4 bases and 6 bases, with 10 bases remaining between them. In DNA, the CDR3 is TGCAGTGCTACCGGGTTACGCGAGCAGTACTTC. It specifies CSATGLREQYF.